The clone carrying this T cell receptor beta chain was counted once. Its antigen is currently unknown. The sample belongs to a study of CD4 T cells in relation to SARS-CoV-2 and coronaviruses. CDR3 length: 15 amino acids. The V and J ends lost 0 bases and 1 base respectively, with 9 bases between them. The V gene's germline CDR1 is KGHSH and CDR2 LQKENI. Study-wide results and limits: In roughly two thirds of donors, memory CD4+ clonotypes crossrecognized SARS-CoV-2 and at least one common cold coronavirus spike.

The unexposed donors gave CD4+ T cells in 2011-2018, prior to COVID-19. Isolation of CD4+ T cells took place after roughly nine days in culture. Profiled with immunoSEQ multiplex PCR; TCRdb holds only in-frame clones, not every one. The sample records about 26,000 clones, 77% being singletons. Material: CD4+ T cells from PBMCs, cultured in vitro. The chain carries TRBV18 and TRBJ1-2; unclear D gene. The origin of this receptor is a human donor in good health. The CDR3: CASSPPVGSNYGYTF. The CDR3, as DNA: TGTGCCAGCTCACCACCGGTGGGGAGTAACTATGGCTACACCTTC.